The next 2 T cell receptor beta chains were all read from a single sample in a study of blood T cells in healthy people across ages. A second roughly 6 to 11 cycle PCR used barcoded and J-beta primers. MiXCR, applied by TCRdb to the 5' RACE reads, yields one record per CDR3 protein. Among 1 million to 1.2 million distinct CDR3 sequences, approximately 38% were seen once, and the ten largest hold around 12%. The source material was blood. The origin of the receptors is a man aged 18 to 29 in good health.

This rearrangement joins TRBV30 to TRBJ1-1; tentative D call: TRBD1 (5 bases). Trimming removed 2 bases from V and 1 base from J, with 5 bases in between. The CDR3 is made up of 12 amino acids. Germline CDR1 is GTSNPN and CDR2 is SVGIG (reference sequence). The CDR3 region has the DNA TGTGCCTGGAGTCAGGGGAACACTGAAGCTTTCTTT. Amino acids: CAWSQGNTEAFF.

This clonotype was seen repeatedly, ten times or more. The J gene is TRBJ2-1, the V gene TRBV12-3 or TRBV12-4; 11 nucleotides line up with TRBD2. The CDR3 sequence is 16 residues long. J was trimmed by 1 base and V by 5 bases; bases with no gene match: 4. This CDR3 reads CASSPGLAASYNEQFF. Written as DNA, the CDR3 is TGTGCCAGCAGTCCGGGACTAGCGGCGTCCTACAATGAGCAGTTCTTC.